These T cell receptor beta chains were read from a single sample in a study of blood T cell repertoires in COVID-19. Data came from immunoSEQ multiplex PCR; TCRdb stores just in-frame clones and leaves some out. The sample holds about 160,000 clones, about 85% seen once. The sequencing sample was made of peripheral blood. The receptors stem from a middle-aged man with acute or convalescent COVID-19. Both conserved end residues are part of each CDR3. D genes are given only for firm matches. Only part of the rows carry a size: once, few, many, or a class if the clone is expanded.

v_gene	abundance	j_gene	d_gene	CDR3nt	CDR3aa
TRBV29-1	NA	TRBJ2-3	TRBD2	TGCAGCGTCCGGGGACTAGCGGGAACTAGCACAGATACGCAGTATTTT	CSVRGLAGTSTDTQYF
TRBV6-5	NA	TRBJ2-7	TRBD1	TGTGCCAGCAGAATACAGGGGGCTAGTTTTTACGAGCAGTACTTC	CASRIQGASFYEQYF
TRBV7-9	NA	TRBJ1-1	NA	TGTGCCAGCAGACGCGCCGAGGGAGGGAGGGCTGAAGCTTTCTTT	CASRRAEGGRAEAFF
TRBV11-2	few	TRBJ2-7	NA	TGTGCCAGCAGCTTAATCCGGAAGGACATCGGCGAGCAGTACTTC	CASSLIRKDIGEQYF
TRBV11-2	NA	TRBJ2-3	NA	TGTGCCAGCAGCAAACAGGGCACAGATACGCAGTATTTT	CASSKQGTDTQYF
TRBV7-9	NA	TRBJ2-3	TRBD2	TGTGCCAGCAGCTCGCGAAGCGGGGAGGGCACAGATACGCAGTATTTT	CASSSRSGEGTDTQYF
TRBV30	NA	TRBJ1-2	TRBD1	TGTGCCCTGGAGCGAGGGGGCTTTGGCTATGGCTACACCTTC	CALERGGFGYGYTF
TRBV3-1/TRBV3-2	NA	TRBJ2-2	NA	TGTGCCAGCAGCCAAGTTCTCGGGGAGCTGTTTTTT	CASSQVLGELFF
TRBV2	NA	TRBJ1-1	NA	TGTGCCAGCAGTGATAGGGGTAAAACTGAAGCTTTCTTT	CASSDRGKTEAFF
TRBV15	NA	TRBJ2-7	NA	TGTGCCACCAGCAGAGACACCCGGGAAGAGCAGTACTTC	CATSRDTREEQYF
TRBV9	NA	TRBJ2-3	NA	TGTGCCAGCAGCGTAGAGGGGGATAGCACAGATACGCAGTATTTT	CASSVEGDSTDTQYF
TRBV6-2/TRBV6-3	NA	TRBJ2-7	NA	TGTGCCAGCAGTTACGCGAGGTCTGCAGGGATTGATGGCGAGCAGTACTTC	CASSYARSAGIDGEQYF
TRBV6-1	NA	TRBJ2-4	NA	TGTGCCAGCAGTGATATAGCGAAGGGCTACTATTCTTTAGCCAAAAACATTCAGTACTTC	CASSDIAKGYYSLAKNIQYF
TRBV7-3	NA	TRBJ2-3	NA	TGTGCCAGCAGCTTCTCAGGTGGCACAGATACGCAGTATTTT	CASSFSGGTDTQYF
TRBV19	NA	TRBJ2-2	NA	TGTGCCAGTAGTATAGGGCTTCTGAACACCGGGGAGCTGTTTTTT	CASSIGLLNTGELFF
TRBV1	NA	TRBJ2-1	NA	TGCACCAGCAGCCTATGGACTAGCGGGGACAGGGCGGGCGAGCAGTTCTTC	CTSSLWTSGDRAGEQFF
TRBV2	NA	TRBJ2-3	NA	TGTGCCAGCAGTGAAGCCAGGAGGGGTTATACAGATACGCAGTATTTT	CASSEARRGYTDTQYF
TRBV7-2	few	TRBJ1-2	NA	TGTGCCAGCAGCTTATGGGCAGGGGCTAACTATGGCTACACCTTC	CASSLWAGANYGYTF
TRBV18	NA	TRBJ2-5	TRBD2	TGTGCCAGCGGGGAGGTAGCGGGACAAGAGACCCAGTACTTC	CASGEVAGQETQYF
TRBV3-1/TRBV3-2	NA	TRBJ1-4	NA	TGTGCCAGCAGCCCCGATCGGGTGGTAGGAGAAAAACTGTTTTTT	CASSPDRVVGEKLFF
TRBV2	NA	TRBJ1-4	NA	TGTGCCGGGCATGAAAAACTGTTTTTT	CAGHEKLFF
TRBV3-1/TRBV3-2	NA	TRBJ2-5	NA	TGTGCCAGCAGCTCCCGGGCCCAGGGGGAGACCCAGTACTTC	CASSSRAQGETQYF
TRBV5-4	NA	TRBJ1-1	NA	TGTGCCAGCAGCTATTCGCGGAACACTGAAGCTTTCTTT	CASSYSRNTEAFF
TRBV2	NA	TRBJ2-1	NA	TGTGCCAGCAGTACGCGGCATGAGCAGTTCTTC	CASSTRHEQFF
TRBV7-3	NA	TRBJ2-5	TRBD1	TGTGCCAGCAGCTCCTGGACAGGGCCACCGTCACTCCAAGAGACCCAGTACTTC	CASSSWTGPPSLQETQYF
TRBV29-1	once	TRBJ1-1	NA	TGCAGCGGCGGGAACACTGAAGCTTTCTTT	CSGGNTEAFF
TRBV4-1	once	TRBJ1-1	NA	TGCGCCAGCAGCCAAGATTGGCCCCTCACTGAAGCTTTCTTT	CASSQDWPLTEAFF
TRBV5-1	once	TRBJ2-1	NA	TGCGCCAGCAGCTTGCTGCAGGGCCCCTACAATGAGCAGTTCTTC	CASSLLQGPYNEQFF
TRBV2	NA	TRBJ1-3	NA	TGTGCCAGCAGTGCGGGACACTTCTCTGGAAACACCATATATTTT	CASSAGHFSGNTIYF
TRBV15	NA	TRBJ2-5	NA	TGTGCCACCAGCACAGGGGTAGGCCAAGAGACCCAGTACTTC	CATSTGVGQETQYF
TRBV5-1	NA	TRBJ2-5	NA	TGCGCCAGCAGCTTTCTCGGACAGGGAGGGGAAGAGACCCAGTACTTC	CASSFLGQGGEETQYF
TRBV7-9	NA	TRBJ1-1	NA	TGTGCCAGCAGCTATGATAGTGGCACTGAAGCTTTCTTT	CASSYDSGTEAFF
TRBV7-3	few	TRBJ2-3	NA	TGTGCCAGCAGCCAAAAGGGACAAACTAGCACAGATACGCAGTATTTT	CASSQKGQTSTDTQYF
TRBV29-1	NA	TRBJ2-1	TRBD1	TGCAGCGTTGAGAGGGACAGGGGGTGGCATGAGCAGTTCTTC	CSVERDRGWHEQFF
TRBV27	NA	TRBJ2-3	TRBD2	TGTGCCAGCATGGGACTAGCGGGGGCCGATAGCACAGATACGCAGTATTTT	CASMGLAGADSTDTQYF
TRBV4-1	NA	TRBJ1-1	NA	TGCGCCAGCAGCCGCCCCCCGTGGTTGGGCAGTGAAGCTTTCTTT	CASSRPPWLGSEAFF
TRBV19	NA	TRBJ2-7	NA	TGTGCCAGCTCCTCAGCGGACAGTCAATTCTACGAGCAGTACTTC	CASSSADSQFYEQYF
TRBV7-9	NA	TRBJ1-1	TRBD1	TGTGCCAGCAGCCAGGATCCAGGGGGCACTGAAGCTTTCTTT	CASSQDPGGTEAFF
TRBV5-1	NA	TRBJ1-1	TRBD1	TGCGCCAGCAGTCCAACAGGGGGCCAATTGAACACTGAAGCTTTCTTT	CASSPTGGQLNTEAFF
TRBV5-4	NA	TRBJ2-5	NA	TGTGCCAGCAGCTTGTTGCTGGGGGGGACCCAGTACTTC	CASSLLLGGTQYF
TRBV3-1/TRBV3-2	NA	TRBJ1-6	NA	TGTGCCAGCAGCCAAGGGCGGATTTATAATTCACCCCTCCACTTT	CASSQGRIYNSPLHF
TRBV6-5	NA	TRBJ1-3	NA	TGTGCCAGCAGTCGGGGACAAGCAGGAAACACCATATATTTT	CASSRGQAGNTIYF
TRBV15	NA	TRBJ1-1	NA	TGTGCCACCAGCAGAGTGCAGGGTGCCACTGAAGCTTTCTTT	CATSRVQGATEAFF
TRBV19	NA	TRBJ1-5	NA	TGTGCCAGTAGTATAAACCCCCGACAGGCTGGCAATCAGCCCCAGCATTTT	CASSINPRQAGNQPQHF
TRBV7-2	few	TRBJ2-7	TRBD1	TGTGCCAGCAGCTTAGGGTGGGACAGGGGGTCCTCCTACGAGCAGTACTTC	CASSLGWDRGSSYEQYF
TRBV3-1/TRBV3-2	NA	TRBJ2-7	NA	TGTGCCAGCAGCCACCGCTACGAGCAGTACTTC	CASSHRYEQYF
TRBV7-3	NA	TRBJ2-2	TRBD2	TGTGCCAGCAGCTTTACGGGGGGGCTTGCCGGGGAGCTGTTTTTT	CASSFTGGLAGELFF